This T cell receptor beta chain was identified in a study of cytomegalovirus exposure and HLA in healthy donors. Study-wide results and caveats: Later analysis showed most CMV-associated TCR beta chains appearing HLA-restricted.

This clone showed up just once. Its specificity is not known. The PCR was carried out with 60 Vbeta primers and 13 Jbeta primers. Profiled with immunoSEQ multiplex PCR; TCRdb holds only in-frame clones, not every one. The repertoire consists of approximately 190,000 clones, with roughly four fifths occurring once and the leading ten covering about 1.9%. This CDR3 is built from 14 residues. With 1 base removed from V and 4 bases from J, the gap between germline ends came to 8 bases. CDR1 LGHNT and CDR2 FRNRAP come from the germline V gene. The receptor was isolated from a woman between 18 and 29 years old in good health and CMV-seropositive. The sample consisted of PBMCs. The chain joins TRBV12-5 to TRBJ2-1; weak D call: TRBD2 (5 bases). This CDR3 is CASGLDGEYNEQFF. The CDR3 DNA reads TGTGCTAGTGGTTTGGACGGGGAATACAATGAGCAGTTCTTC.